This T cell receptor (beta chain) stems from a study of low-dose radiotherapy and immunotherapy resistance in tumors. Study information: Cohort 1 was treated with 0.5 Gy per fraction at 2-week intervals, amounting to 6.5 Gy overall. Cyclophosphamide went in intravenously at 200 mg/m2 every two weeks, one day before radiation and immunotherapy.

The germline gives CDR1 MNHEY, CDR2 SMNVEV (reference sequence). This CDR3 has 14 amino acids. TRAV- and TRBV-specific primers, spanning alpha and beta chains, primed first-strand cDNA. TCR amplification ran about 20 PCR cycles using constant-region and V-primer adapter primers. One entry per CDR3 protein results from TCRdb running MiXCR on the reads. The table has more than 70,000 distinct CDR3 sequences, 20% to 25% seen once. Worth noting for this clonotype: Given a much more abundant clone one base away, this may be a read error.

Time point meaning: after trial treatment. Regarding treatment: LDRT plus nivolumab, ipilimumab, low-dose cyclophosphamide and aspirin (RACIN trial). V usage is TRBV27 and J usage is TRBJ1-6; unclear D gene. The sequences come from PBMCs, collected after low-dose radiotherapy plus immunotherapy. The clonotype comes from a female donor with ovarian cancer. CDR3 protein: CASCFSREDSPLHF. DNA for the CDR3: TGTGCCAGCTGTTTCTCTCGCGAAGATTCACCCCTCCACTTT.